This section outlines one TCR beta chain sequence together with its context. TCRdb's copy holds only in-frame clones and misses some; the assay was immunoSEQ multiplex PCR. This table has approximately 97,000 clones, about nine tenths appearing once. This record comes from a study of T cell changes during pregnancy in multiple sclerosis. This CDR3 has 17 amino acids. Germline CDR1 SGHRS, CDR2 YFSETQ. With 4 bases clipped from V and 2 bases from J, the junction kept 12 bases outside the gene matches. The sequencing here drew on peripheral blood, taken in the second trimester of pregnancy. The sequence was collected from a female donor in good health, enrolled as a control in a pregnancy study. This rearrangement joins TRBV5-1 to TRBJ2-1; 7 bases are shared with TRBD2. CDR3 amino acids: CASSPSGAGAPYNEQFF. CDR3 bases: TGCGCCAGCAGCCCTTCCGGGGCGGGAGCGCCCTACAATGAGCAGTTCTTC. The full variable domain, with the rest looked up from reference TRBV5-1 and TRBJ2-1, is KAGVTQTPRYLIKTRGQQVTLSCSPISGHRSVSWYQQTPGQGLQFLFEYFSETQRNKGNFPGRFSGRQFSNSRSEMNVSTLELGDSALYLCASSPSGAGAPYNEQFFGPGTRLTVL.